Presented here are 13 T cell receptor beta chains from one specimen sequenced in a study of Graves' ophthalmopathy and Graves' hyperthyroidism. RNA transcripts provided the template for amplifying TCR beta CDR3 regions. An initial RT-PCR round employing HTBI primers preceded a second-round multiplex PCR. TCRdb ran MiXCR on the multiplex PCR reads and lists one entry per CDR3 protein. The sample holds under 350,000 distinct CDR3 sequences, roughly 16% seen once. Sequenced input: peripheral blood. The receptors here all came from an adult man with Graves' ophthalmopathy.

Ten or more counts support this clonotype. This sequence joins TRBV7-8 and TRBJ1-5; 9 nucleotides line up with TRBD1. With V trimmed by 5 bases and J by 5 bases, 7 bases remained unmatched. The CDR3 consists of 15 residues. The V gene's germline CDR1 is SGHVS and CDR2 FQNEAQ. The CDR3 sequence: CASSGRDRADQPQHF. The CDR3 bases are TGTGCCAGCAGCGGCCGGGACAGGGCCGATCAGCCCCAGCATTTT. Combining the CDR3 with reference TRBV7-8 and TRBJ1-5 gives the whole variable domain GAGVSQSPRYKVAKRGQDVALRCDPISGHVSLFWYQQALGQGPEFLTYFQNEAQLDKSGLPSDRFFAERPEGSVSTLKIQRTQQEDSAVYLCASSGRDRADQPQHFGDGTRLSIL.

This clonotype appeared many times. This chain uses TRBV15 with TRBJ1-2; TRBD1 matches at 8 bases. There are 14 residues in the CDR3. Germline values: CDR1 LNHNV, CDR2 YYDKDF (reference sequence). Trimming at V came to 0 bases and at J to 7 bases, leaving 4 bases not matched to a gene. The CDR3 DNA follows: TGTGCCACCAGCAGAGATAGGACAGGGAGTGGCTACACCTTC. Its protein product is CATSRDRTGSGYTF.

This clonotype was seen at least ten times. The chain uses TRBV10-3 and TRBJ2-7, with 9 positions matching TRBD2. The CDR3 loop spans 14 amino acids. V shed 8 bases and J 5 bases; nucleotides not matched to a gene: 10. CDR1 is ENHRY, CDR2 SYGVKD, per germline. CDR3 in DNA: TGTGCCATCGGGACTAGCCTGACGGGTGACGAGCAGTACTTC. Translating gives CAIGTSLTGDEQYF.

This clonotype came up once. This may come from a read error, since a much larger clone is one base off. The chain links TRBV19 to TRBJ1-3, with D perhaps matching TRBD1 (6 bases). Looked up from germline, CDR1 is LNHDA and CDR2 is SQIVND (reference sequence). The CDR3 covers 15 residues. CDR3 nucleotide sequence: TGTGCCAGTATTCAGGACAGTTGGAATGGAACCACCATATATTTT. It specifies CASIQDSWNGTTIYF.

As for this clonotype: Being one base from a much bigger clone, this may be a read error. The chain couples TRBV7-9 to TRBJ2-7; perhaps D is TRBD1 or TRBD2 (5 bases each). The germline V and J ends were trimmed by 7 bases and 4 bases, with 17 bases remaining between them. Germline V lookup: CDR1 SEHNR, CDR2 FQNEAQ (reference sequence). The CDR3 runs 14 residues. The CDR3 DNA is TGTGCCAGCATCGCCGTTGACAGAGGGTACGAGCAGTACTTC. Translated: CASIAVDRGYEQYF.

The sample holds many counts of this clonotype. The DNA for the CDR3 is TGCAGTGCTTACCCCTTCAAGACAGGGCAATTAGATCAGCCCCAGCATTTT. Its protein is CSAYPFKTGQLDQPQHF. The V call is TRBV20-1, the J call TRBJ1-5; 7 nucleotides align to TRBD1. CDR1 is DFQATT and CDR2 is SNEGSKA in the germline V gene (reference sequence). V was clipped by 5 bases and J by 5 bases; unmatched bases: 18. The CDR3 length is 17 residues.

The table lists this clonotype with many counts. The chain carries TRBV20-1 and TRBJ2-7; 11 bases match TRBD2. The V and J ends lost 3 bases and 2 bases, in that order; junction bases with no gene match: 21. Per the germline V gene, CDR1 is DFQATT and CDR2 is SNEGSKA (reference sequence). This CDR3 is 20 amino acids long. The CDR3 region has the DNA TGCAGTGCTAGGATCGGGTCCGCCGGGACTAGCGGCCTGAATCCCTACGAGCAGTACTTC. Its translation is CSARIGSAGTSGLNPYEQYF.

The chain has TRBV28 and TRBJ1-6; 8 positions agree with TRBD1. The CDR3 extends over 16 amino acids. The V segment lost 4 bases and the J segment 9 bases; nucleotides outside the gene matches: 11. CDR1 and CDR2 from the germline V gene are MDHEN and SYDVKM. Here the CDR3 DNA reads TGTGCCAGCAGTTCCCCCTCGGACAGGGAGGGTTCACCCCTCCACTTT. It translates to CASSSPSDREGSPLHF.

This clonotype was observed at least ten times. Here the CDR3 reads CATSDLRAPTGELFF. DNA for the CDR3: TGTGCCACCAGTGATTTGAGGGCCCCCACCGGGGAGCTGTTTTTT. V gene TRBV24-1 combines with J gene TRBJ2-2, with D unresolved. This CDR3 spans 15 amino acids. The germline CDR1 and CDR2 sequences are KGHDR and SFDVKD. Trimming shortened V by 0 bases and J by 4 bases, and 8 bases separated the two germline ends.

This clonotype has at least ten counts. The rearrangement uses TRBV20-1 and TRBJ2-7, with 7 positions matching TRBD1. The V and J ends lost 1 base and 2 bases, in that order; junction bases with no gene match: 5. The CDR3 is 14 residues long. Germline CDR1 and CDR2: DFQATT and SNEGSKA (reference sequence). CDR3 residues: CSARGTGRAYEQYF. The CDR3 DNA is TGCAGTGCTAGAGGGACAGGTCGCGCCTACGAGCAGTACTTC.

This clonotype was seen many times. This chain links TRBV28 with TRBJ1-6; possible D gene TRBD1, 5 bases. The CDR3 spans 14 residues. The V and J ends lost 3 bases and 8 bases respectively, with 11 bases between them. Germline-derived CDR1 and CDR2 are MDHEN and SYDVKM. Here the CDR3 reads CASSFRDRHSPLHF. The CDR3 DNA is TGTGCCAGCAGTTTCCGAGACAGACATTCACCCCTCCACTTT.

This sequence joins TRBV11-2 and TRBJ1-1; D possibly corresponds to TRBD1 (6 bases). The CDR3 is made up of 16 amino acids. Germline-derived CDR1 and CDR2 are SGHAT and FQNNGV. The V end was cut by 5 bases, the J end by 0 bases, with 16 bases between. The CDR3 protein is CASSVNSGTMNTEAFF. Here the CDR3 DNA reads TGTGCCAGCAGCGTCAACTCCGGGACAATGAACACTGAAGCTTTCTTT. The full variable domain, in which reference TRBV11-2 and TRBJ1-1 provide the parts outside the CDR3, is EAGVAQSPRYKIIEKRQSVAFWCNPISGHATLYWYQQILGQGPKLLIQFQNNGVVDDSQLPKDRFSAERLKGVDSTLKIQPAKLEDSAVYLCASSVNSGTMNTEAFFGQGTRLTVV.

This clonotype was seen at least ten times. The rearrangement uses TRBV27 and TRBJ1-1; no firm D call. The ends were cut back, 5 bases at V and 1 base at J, with 11 bases in the middle. The CDR3 sequence is 14 residues long. Germline assignment: CDR1 MNHEY and CDR2 SMNVEV (reference sequence). CDR3 sequence reads: CASSTARKNTEAFF. The DNA for the CDR3 is TGTGCCAGCAGTACCGCCAGGAAGAACACTGAAGCTTTCTTT.